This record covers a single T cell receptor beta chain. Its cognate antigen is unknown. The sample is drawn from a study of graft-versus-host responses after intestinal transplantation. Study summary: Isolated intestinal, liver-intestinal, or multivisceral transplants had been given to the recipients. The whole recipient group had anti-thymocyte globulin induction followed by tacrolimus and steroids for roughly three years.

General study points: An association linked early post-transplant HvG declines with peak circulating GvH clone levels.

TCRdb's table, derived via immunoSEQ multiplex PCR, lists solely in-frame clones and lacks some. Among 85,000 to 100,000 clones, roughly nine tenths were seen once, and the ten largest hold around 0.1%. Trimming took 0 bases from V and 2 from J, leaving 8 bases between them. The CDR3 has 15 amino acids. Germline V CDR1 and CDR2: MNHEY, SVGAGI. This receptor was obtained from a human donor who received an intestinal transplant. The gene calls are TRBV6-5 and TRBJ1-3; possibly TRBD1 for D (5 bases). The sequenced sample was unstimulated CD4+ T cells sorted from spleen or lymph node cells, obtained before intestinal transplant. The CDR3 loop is CASSYSGRAGNTIYF. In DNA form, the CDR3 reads TGTGCCAGCAGTTACTCGGGCAGGGCTGGAAACACCATATATTTT.